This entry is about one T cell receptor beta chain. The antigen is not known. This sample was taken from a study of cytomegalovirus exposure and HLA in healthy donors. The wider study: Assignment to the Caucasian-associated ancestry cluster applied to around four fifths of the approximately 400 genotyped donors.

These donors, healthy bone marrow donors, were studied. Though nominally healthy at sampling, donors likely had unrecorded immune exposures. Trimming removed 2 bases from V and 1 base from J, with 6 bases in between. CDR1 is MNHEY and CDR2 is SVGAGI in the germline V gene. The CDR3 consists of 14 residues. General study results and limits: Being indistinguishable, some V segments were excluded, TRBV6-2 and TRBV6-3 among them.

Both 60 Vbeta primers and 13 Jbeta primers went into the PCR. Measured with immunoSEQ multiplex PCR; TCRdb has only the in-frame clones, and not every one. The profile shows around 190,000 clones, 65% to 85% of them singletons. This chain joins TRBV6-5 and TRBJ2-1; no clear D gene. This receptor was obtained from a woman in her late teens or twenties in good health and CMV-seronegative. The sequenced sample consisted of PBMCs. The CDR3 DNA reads TGTGCCAGCAGTTACAGTAGTTCCTACAATGAGCAGTTCTTC. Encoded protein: CASSYSSSYNEQFF.